This T cell receptor (beta chain) was documented in a study of T-cell reconstitution after alpha-beta-depleted transplantation in children. Study-level results: TCRbeta diversity was high at day 60 in some patients (a result of surviving recipient T cells and thymic progenitors). Approximately two months post-transplant, alpha-beta T cells reportedly originated from several hundred expanded graft clones.

Germline V gives CDR1 SGHRS, CDR2 YFSETQ. Trimming left V 1 base short and J 9 bases short, with 13 bases between. The CDR3 is 14 amino acids. Notes on this clonotype: The antigen remains undetermined.

During its preparation, the TCRbeta library received unique molecular identifiers. TCRdb used MiXCR to reprocess the PCR reads, holding one entry per CDR3 protein. Here the sample spans around 440,000 distinct CDR3 sequences, about a sixth being singletons. The chain is built from TRBV5-1 and TRBJ2-2; D uncertain. Sequences were derived from PBMCs, mostly from graft donor cells, sampled 360 days after TCRalphabeta/CD19-depleted stem cell transplant. The source is a boy under two years old who had a stem cell transplant for Wiskott-Aldrich syndrome, so the T cells may come from the graft donor. CDR3 region: CASSLRAFGWELFF. The CDR3 DNA sequence: TGCGCCAGCAGCTTGAGGGCCTTCGGCTGGGAGCTGTTTTTT.